This TCR beta chain stems from a study of early T cells in non-severe SARS-CoV-2 infection. About the research overall: Sequenced material consisted of bulk RNA (from unsorted whole blood), and chains were unpaired.

The table lists this clonotype with a few counts. Individual cDNA molecules received unique molecular identifiers during library preparation. TCRdb recomputed calls from the 5' RACE reads with MiXCR, one row per CDR3 protein. The sample records roughly 54,000 distinct CDR3 sequences, roughly 8.2% being singletons. CDR1 is DFQATT, CDR2 SNEGSKA, per germline (reference sequence). Trimming cost V 2 bases and J 3 bases; bases outside gene matches: 16. The length of the CDR3 is 18 residues. Sequenced material: whole blood, taken at baseline. The rearrangement joins TRBV20-1 to TRBJ2-7, with 10 bases that match TRBD2. This sequence was found in an adult who was a healthcare worker with PCR-confirmed SARS-CoV-2 infection or an uninfected control (not recorded which). As DNA, the CDR3 is TGCAGTGCTAGAATTCGCCTAGCGGGAGTCAAGCACGACTACGAGCAGTACTTC. Translation gives CSARIRLAGVKHDYEQYF.